The text below deals with one T cell receptor (beta chain). Its specificity is unknown. These data originate in a study of T-cell reconstitution after alpha-beta-depleted transplantation in children. Study observations and caveats: At day 60, the high TCRbeta diversity found in some patients originated from recipient T cells and thymic progenitors that had survived. Several hundred graft clones that had expanded were reportedly the source of alpha-beta T cells about two months after transplant. Newly generated T cells supplied most T-cell counts and diversity one year post-transplant.

Researchers prepared the TCRbeta library using unique molecular identifiers, the study reports. TCRdb passed the PCR reads through MiXCR, listing each CDR3 protein once. The sample holds fewer than 550,000 distinct CDR3 sequences; around 15% are singletons and the top ten take 25% to 30%. This CDR3 is 18 amino acids long. V lost 2 bases, J lost 4 bases, and 24 bases lay in between. Germline lookup yields CDR1 SGHAT and CDR2 FQDESV (reference sequence). The TCR comes from a boy less than two years old who had a stem cell transplant for Wiskott-Aldrich syndrome, so the T cells may come from the graft donor. The chain couples TRBV11-1 to TRBJ2-7; no reliable D call. The input for sequencing was PBMCs, mostly from graft donor cells, taken 360 days after TCRalphabeta/CD19-depleted stem cell transplant. In nucleotides, the CDR3 is TGTGCCAGCAGCTTATCGGAAGTCCCCCAACGGATCCGATACGAGCAGTACTTC. Protein: CASSLSEVPQRIRYEQYF. Supplemented by reference TRBV11-1 and TRBJ2-7, the full variable domain reads EAEVAQSPRYKITEKSQAVAFWCDPISGHATLYWYRQILGQGPELLVQFQDESVVDDSQLPKDRFSAERLKGVDSTLKIQPAELGDSAMYLCASSLSEVPQRIRYEQYFGPGTRLTVT.